This T cell receptor (beta chain) was identified during a study of a mutant IDH1 vaccine in newly diagnosed glioma. As to time point: week 47, end of study. In every dose of vaccine, 300 ug of mutant IDH1 20-mer peptide was given alongside topical imiquimod. Study-level results: Immune responses induced by the vaccine were seen in 93.3% of patients, spanning multiple MHC alleles.

TCRdb's copy holds only in-frame clones and misses some; the assay was immunoSEQ multiplex PCR. Of roughly 38,000 clones in the sample, approximately 86% were seen once. The sample holds one count of this clone. Its antigen is unidentified. This receptor was obtained from a man aged 18-30 years with glioma. Some clones in this sample may be carry-over from other donors' samples. This material consisted of PBMCs, taken from a glioma patient whose treatment included an IDH1 peptide vaccine.

CDR3 in DNA: TGTGCCAGCAGCTTTGACTACAGGGTTGATGAAGCTTTCTTT. It specifies CASSFDYRVDEAFF. This chain connects TRBV5-4 to TRBJ1-1, with D tentatively TRBD1 (6 bases). V lost 2 bases to trimming and J lost 7 bases, with 15 bases between them. There are 14 residues in the CDR3. Germline lookup yields CDR1 SGHNT and CDR2 YYREEE (reference sequence).